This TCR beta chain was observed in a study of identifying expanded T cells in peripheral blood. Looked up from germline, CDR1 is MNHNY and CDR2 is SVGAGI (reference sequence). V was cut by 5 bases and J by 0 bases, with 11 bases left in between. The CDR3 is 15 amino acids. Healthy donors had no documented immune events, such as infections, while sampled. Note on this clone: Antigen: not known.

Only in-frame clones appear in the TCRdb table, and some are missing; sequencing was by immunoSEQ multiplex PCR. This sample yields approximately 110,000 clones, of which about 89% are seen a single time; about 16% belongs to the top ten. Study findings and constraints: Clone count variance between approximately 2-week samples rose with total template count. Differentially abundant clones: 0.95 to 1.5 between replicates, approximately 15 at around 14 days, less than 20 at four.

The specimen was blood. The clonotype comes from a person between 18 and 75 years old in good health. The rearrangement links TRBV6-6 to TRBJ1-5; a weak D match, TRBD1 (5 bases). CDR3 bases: TGTGCCAGCAGTCCCCAAAGGGGTAGCAATCAGCCCCAGCATTTT. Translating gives CASSPQRGSNQPQHF.